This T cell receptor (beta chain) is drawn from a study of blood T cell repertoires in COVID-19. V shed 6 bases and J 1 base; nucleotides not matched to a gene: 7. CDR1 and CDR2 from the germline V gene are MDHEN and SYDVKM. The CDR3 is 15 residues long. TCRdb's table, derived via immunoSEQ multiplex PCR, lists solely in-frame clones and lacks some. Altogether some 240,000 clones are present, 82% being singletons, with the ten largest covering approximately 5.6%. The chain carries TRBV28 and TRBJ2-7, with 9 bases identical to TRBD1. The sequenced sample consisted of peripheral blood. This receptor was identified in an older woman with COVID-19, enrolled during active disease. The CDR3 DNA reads TGTGCCAGCAGACGGGGACAGGGAAAATCCTACGAGCAGTACTTC. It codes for CASRRGQGKSYEQYF.